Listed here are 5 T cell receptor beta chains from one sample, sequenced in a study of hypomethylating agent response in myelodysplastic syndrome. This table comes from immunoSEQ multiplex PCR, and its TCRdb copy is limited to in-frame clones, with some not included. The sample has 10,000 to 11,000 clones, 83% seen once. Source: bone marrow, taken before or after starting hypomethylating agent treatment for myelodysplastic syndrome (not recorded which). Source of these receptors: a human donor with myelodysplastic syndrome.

DNA of the CDR3: TGTGCCAGCAGCTTAGGAGGGTTTCAGGGGTCGTTGAACACTGAAGCTTTCTTT. Protein sequence: CASSLGGFQGSLNTEAFF. The V call is TRBV11-2, the J call TRBJ1-1, with a possible D match to TRBD1 (6 bases). This CDR3 has 18 residues. The V gene lost 1 base and the J gene lost 0 bases, with 18 bases spanning the gap. Per germline, CDR1 SGHAT and CDR2 FQNNGV.

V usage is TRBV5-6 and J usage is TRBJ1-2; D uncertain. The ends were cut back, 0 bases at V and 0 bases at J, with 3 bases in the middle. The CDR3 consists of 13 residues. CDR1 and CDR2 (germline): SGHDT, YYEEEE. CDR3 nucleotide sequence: TGTGCCAGCAGCTTGGCCACTAACTATGGCTACACCTTC. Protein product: CASSLATNYGYTF.

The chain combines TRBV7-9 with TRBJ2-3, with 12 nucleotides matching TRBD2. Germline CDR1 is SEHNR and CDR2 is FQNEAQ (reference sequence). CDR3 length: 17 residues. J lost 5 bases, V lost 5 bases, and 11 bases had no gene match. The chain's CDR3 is CASSILGLAGGQDTQYF. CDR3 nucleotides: TGTGCCAGCAGCATACTCGGGCTAGCGGGGGGGCAAGATACGCAGTATTTT.

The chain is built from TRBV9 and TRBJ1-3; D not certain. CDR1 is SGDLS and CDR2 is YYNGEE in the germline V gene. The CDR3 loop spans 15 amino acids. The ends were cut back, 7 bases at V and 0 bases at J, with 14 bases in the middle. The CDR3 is CASGRSSDSGNTIYF. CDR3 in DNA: TGTGCCAGCGGAAGATCTTCCGACTCTGGAAACACCATATATTTT.

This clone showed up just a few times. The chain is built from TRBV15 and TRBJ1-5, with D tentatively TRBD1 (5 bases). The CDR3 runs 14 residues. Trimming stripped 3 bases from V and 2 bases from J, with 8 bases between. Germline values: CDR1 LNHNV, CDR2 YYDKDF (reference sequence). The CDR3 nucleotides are TGTGCCACCAGCAGGGGGGATGGCAATCAGCCCCAGCATTTT. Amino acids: CATSRGDGNQPQHF.